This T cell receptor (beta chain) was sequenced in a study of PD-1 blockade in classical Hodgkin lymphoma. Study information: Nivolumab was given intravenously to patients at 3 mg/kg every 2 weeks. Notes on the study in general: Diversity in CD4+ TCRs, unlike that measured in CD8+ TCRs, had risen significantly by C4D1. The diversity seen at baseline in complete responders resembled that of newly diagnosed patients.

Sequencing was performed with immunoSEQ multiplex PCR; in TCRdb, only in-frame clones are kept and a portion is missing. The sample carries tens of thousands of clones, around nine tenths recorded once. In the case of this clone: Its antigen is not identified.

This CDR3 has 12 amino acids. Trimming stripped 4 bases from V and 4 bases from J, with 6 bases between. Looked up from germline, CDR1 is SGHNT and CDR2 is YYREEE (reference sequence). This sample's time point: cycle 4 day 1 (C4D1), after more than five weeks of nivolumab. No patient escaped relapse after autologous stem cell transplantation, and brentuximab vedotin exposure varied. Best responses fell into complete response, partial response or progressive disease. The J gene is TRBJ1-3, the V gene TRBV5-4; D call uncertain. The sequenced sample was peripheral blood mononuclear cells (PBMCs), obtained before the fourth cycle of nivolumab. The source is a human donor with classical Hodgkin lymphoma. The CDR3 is CASSRGGNTIYF. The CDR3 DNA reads TGTGCCAGCAGCCGAGGGGGAAACACCATATATTTT. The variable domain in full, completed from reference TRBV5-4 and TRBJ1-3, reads ETGVTQSPTHLIKTRGQQVTLRCSSQSGHNTVSWYQQALGQGPQFIFQYYREEENGRGNFPPRFSGLQFPNYSSELNVNALELDDSALYLCASSRGGNTIYFGEGSWLTVV.